The clone carrying this TCR beta chain appeared a single time. Its antigen is unknown. The record originates from a study of T cells after posttransplantation cyclophosphamide. Whole-study findings and limits: Skin or GI-infiltrating T cells shared few TRB sequences with blood. After PTCy, TRB diversity resembled that of CNI/methotrexate controls.

Germline V gives CDR1 SGHNT, CDR2 YENEEA. The CDR3 covers 14 residues. Trimming stripped 4 bases from V and 3 bases from J, with 9 bases between. Method: immunoSEQ multiplex PCR; TCRdb's copy keeps in-frame clones and lacks some. Of approximately 32,000 clones in the sample, about 87% were seen once. The chain has TRBV11-3 and TRBJ2-2; D may be TRBD1 (5 bases). This TCR derives from a woman in her thirties or forties with a blood cancer, CMV-positive, and with a related stem cell donor. Sequencing was carried out using PBMCs. In DNA form, the CDR3 reads TGTGCCAGCAGCTCGACAGAGTACACCGGGGAGCTGTTTTTT. Translated: CASSSTEYTGELFF.